The sequence of this T cell receptor beta chain was determined in a study of CD8 T cells in ankylosing spondylitis. Regarding the study as a whole: There was reportedly significant enrichment of clones that were disease-linked in matched ankylosing spondylitis synovial fluid. In the blood and synovial fluid of reactive arthritis, some motif variants had been previously reported. Disease-linked clones, CD8+, were relatively rare in peripheral blood. Blood of patients with ankylosing spondylitis appeared to be characterized by a TCR beta motif of about eight highly homologous variants.

This clonotype was seen ten or more times. Its specificity is unknown. Quantitative barcoded 5'-RACE was used to prepare TCR beta libraries. TCRdb itself ran the 5' RACE reads through MiXCR, one entry per CDR3 protein. The profile shows more than 400,000 distinct CDR3 sequences, approximately 5% of them singletons. The ends lost 4 bases at V and 6 bases at J; junction bases unmatched: 6. CDR3 length: 14 amino acids. The germline CDR1 and CDR2 sequences are SGHRS and YFSETQ. This clonotype originated in a male donor with ankylosing spondylitis. This chain connects TRBV5-1 to TRBJ1-4; TRBD1 matches at 7 bases. Sequenced: blood, either unsorted or a sorted T cell fraction (not recorded which). In DNA form, the CDR3 reads TGCGCCAGCAGCCCGGGGACAGCGGATGAAAAACTGTTTTTT. It codes for CASSPGTADEKLFF. Full variable domain (outside the CDR3, taken from reference TRBV5-1 and TRBJ1-4): KAGVTQTPRYLIKTRGQQVTLSCSPISGHRSVSWYQQTPGQGLQFLFEYFSETQRNKGNFPGRFSGRQFSNSRSEMNVSTLELGDSALYLCASSPGTADEKLFFGSGTQLSVL.